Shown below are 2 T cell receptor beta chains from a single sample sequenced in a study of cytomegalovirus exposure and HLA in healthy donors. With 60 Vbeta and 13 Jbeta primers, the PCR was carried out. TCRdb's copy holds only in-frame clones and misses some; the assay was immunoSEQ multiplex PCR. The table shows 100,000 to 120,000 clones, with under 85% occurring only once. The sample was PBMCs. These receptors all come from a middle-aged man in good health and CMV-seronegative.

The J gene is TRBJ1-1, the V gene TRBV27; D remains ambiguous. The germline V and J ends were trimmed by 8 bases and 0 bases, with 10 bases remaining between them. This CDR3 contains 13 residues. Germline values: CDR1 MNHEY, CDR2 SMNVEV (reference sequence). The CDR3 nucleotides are TGTGCCAGCGGATACAGCTTGAACACTGAAGCTTTCTTT. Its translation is CASGYSLNTEAFF.

The CDR3 sequence is CASRWTSETYEQYF. CDR3 sequence (DNA): TGTGCCAGCAGGTGGACTAGCGAGACCTACGAGCAGTACTTC. This chain uses TRBV21-1 with TRBJ2-7; the table's D call, TRBD2, has no DNA check behind it. TRBV21-1 is a documented pseudogene. This CDR3 is built from 14 residues.